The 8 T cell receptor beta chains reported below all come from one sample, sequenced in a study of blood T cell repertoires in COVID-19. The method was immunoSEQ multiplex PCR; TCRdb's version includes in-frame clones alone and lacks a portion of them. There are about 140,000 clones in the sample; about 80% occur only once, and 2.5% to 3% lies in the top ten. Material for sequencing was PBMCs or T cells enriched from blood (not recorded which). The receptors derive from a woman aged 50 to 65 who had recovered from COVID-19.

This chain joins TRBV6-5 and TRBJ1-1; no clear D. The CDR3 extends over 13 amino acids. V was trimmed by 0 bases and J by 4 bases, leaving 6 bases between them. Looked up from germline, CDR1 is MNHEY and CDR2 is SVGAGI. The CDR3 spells CASSYSPGTEAFF. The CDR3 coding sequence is TGTGCCAGCAGTTACTCGCCGGGCACTGAAGCTTTCTTT.

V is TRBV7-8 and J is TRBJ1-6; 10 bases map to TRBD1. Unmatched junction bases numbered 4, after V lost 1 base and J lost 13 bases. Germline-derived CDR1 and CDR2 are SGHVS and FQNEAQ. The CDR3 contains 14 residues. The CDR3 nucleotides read TGTGCCAGCAGCTTAGAGGGACAGGGGCGTCCCCTCCACTTT. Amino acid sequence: CASSLEGQGRPLHF.

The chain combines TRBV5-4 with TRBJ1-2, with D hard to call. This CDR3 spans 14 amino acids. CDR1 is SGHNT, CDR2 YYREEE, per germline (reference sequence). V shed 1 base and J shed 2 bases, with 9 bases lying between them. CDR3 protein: CASSLWQVNYGYTF. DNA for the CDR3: TGTGCCAGCAGCTTGTGGCAGGTCAACTATGGCTACACCTTC. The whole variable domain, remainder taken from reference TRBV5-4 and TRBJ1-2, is ETGVTQSPTHLIKTRGQQVTLRCSSQSGHNTVSWYQQALGQGPQFIFQYYREEENGRGNFPPRFSGLQFPNYSSELNVNALELDDSALYLCASSLWQVNYGYTFGSGTRLTVV.

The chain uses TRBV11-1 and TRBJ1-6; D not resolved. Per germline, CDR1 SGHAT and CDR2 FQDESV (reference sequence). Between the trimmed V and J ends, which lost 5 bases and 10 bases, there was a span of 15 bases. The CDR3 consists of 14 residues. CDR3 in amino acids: CASSPQNTGSPLHF. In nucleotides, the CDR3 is TGTGCCAGCAGCCCCCAGAACACCGGGTCACCCCTCCACTTT.

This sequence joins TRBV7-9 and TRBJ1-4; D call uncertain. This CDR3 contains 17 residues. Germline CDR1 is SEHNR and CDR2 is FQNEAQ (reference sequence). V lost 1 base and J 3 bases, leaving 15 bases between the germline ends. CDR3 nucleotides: TGTGCCAGCAGCTTAGGTGGGCTCCTATCCTCTAATGAAAAACTGTTTTTT. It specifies CASSLGGLLSSNEKLFF.

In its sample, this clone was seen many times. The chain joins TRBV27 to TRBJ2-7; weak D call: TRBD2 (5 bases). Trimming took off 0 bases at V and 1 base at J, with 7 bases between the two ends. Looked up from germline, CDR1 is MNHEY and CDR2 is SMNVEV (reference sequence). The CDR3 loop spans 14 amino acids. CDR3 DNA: TGTGCCAGCAGTTTATCGGGAGCATCCTACGAGCAGTACTTC. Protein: CASSLSGASYEQYF.

The CDR3 nucleotides are TGTGCCAGTAGCCTCCTACAGGGGAGCGGCTACGAGCAGTACTTC. Amino acids: CASSLLQGSGYEQYF. The gene calls are TRBV19 and TRBJ2-7; 7 nucleotides match TRBD1. The CDR3 sequence is 15 residues long. After removal of 6 bases from V and 3 bases from J, the junction contained 11 bases not matched to a gene. Germline V CDR1 and CDR2: LNHDA, SQIVND (reference sequence). The whole variable domain, remainder taken from reference TRBV19 and TRBJ2-7, is DGGITQSPKYLFRKEGQNVTLSCEQNLNHDAMYWYRQDPGQGLRLIYYSQIVNDFQKGDIAEGYSVSREKKESFPLTVTSAQKNPTAFYLCASSLLQGSGYEQYFGPGTRLTVT.

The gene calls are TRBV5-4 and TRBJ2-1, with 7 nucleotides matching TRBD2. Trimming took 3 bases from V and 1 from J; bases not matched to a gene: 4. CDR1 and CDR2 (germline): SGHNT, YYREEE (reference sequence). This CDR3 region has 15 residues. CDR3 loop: CASSSGAGSYNEQFF. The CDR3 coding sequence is TGTGCCAGCAGCTCGGGAGCGGGGTCCTACAATGAGCAGTTCTTC.